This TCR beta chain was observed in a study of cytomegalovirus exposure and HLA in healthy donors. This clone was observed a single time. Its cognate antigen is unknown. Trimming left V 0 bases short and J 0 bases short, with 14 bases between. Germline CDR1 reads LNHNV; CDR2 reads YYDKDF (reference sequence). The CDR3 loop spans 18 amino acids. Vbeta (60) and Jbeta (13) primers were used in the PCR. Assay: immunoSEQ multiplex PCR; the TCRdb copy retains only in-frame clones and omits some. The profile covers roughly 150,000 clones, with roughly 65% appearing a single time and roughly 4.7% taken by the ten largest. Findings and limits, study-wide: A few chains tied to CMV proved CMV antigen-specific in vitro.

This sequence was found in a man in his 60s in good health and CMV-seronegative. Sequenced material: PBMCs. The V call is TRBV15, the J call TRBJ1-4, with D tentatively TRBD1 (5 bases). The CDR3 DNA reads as TGTGCCACCAGCAGAGATGCGACAGTGGTTGCAACTAATGAAAAACTGTTTTTT. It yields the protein CATSRDATVVATNEKLFF.